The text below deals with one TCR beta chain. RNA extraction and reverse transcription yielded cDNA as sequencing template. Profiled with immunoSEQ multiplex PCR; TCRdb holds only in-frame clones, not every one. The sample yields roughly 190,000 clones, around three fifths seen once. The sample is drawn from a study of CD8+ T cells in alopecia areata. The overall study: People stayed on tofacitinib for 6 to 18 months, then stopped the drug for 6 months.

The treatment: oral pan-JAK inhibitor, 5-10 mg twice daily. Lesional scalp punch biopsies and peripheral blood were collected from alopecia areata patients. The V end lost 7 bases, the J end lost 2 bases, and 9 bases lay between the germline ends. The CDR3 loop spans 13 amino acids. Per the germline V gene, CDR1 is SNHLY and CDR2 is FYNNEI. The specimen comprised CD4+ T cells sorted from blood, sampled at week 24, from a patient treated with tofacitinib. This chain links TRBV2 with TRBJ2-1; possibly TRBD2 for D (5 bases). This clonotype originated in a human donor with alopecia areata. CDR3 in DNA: TGTGCCAGCATGAGGGCGGCCTACAATGAGCAGTTCTTC. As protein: CASMRAAYNEQFF.